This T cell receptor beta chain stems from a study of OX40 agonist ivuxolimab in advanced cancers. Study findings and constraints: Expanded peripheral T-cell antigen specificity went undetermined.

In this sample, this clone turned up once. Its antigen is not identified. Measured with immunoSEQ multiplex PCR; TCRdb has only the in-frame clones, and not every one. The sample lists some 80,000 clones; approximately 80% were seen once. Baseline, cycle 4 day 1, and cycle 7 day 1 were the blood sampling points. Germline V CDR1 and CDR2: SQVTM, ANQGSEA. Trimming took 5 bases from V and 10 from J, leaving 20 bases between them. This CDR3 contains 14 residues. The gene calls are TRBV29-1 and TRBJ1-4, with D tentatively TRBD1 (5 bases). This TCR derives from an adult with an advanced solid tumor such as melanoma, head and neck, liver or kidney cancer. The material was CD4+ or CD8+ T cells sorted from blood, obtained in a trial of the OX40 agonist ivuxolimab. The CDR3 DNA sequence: TGCAGCGTTCGTTCCCCAGGGCTTTTCAGAAAACTGTTTTTT. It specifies CSVRSPGLFRKLFF.